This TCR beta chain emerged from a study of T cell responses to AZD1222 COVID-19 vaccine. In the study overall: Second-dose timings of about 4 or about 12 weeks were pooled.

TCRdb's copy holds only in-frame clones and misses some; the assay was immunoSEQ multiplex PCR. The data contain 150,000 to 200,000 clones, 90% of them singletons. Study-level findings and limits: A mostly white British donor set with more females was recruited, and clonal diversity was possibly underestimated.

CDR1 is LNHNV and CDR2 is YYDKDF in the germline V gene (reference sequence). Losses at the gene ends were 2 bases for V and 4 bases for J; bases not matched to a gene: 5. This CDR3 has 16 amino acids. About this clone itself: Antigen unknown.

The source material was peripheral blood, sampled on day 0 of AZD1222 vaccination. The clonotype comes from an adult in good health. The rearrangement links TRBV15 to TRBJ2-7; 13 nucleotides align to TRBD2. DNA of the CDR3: TGTGCCACCAGCAGAACTAGCGGGGGGGAATTATACGAGCAGTACTTC. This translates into CATSRTSGGELYEQYF.